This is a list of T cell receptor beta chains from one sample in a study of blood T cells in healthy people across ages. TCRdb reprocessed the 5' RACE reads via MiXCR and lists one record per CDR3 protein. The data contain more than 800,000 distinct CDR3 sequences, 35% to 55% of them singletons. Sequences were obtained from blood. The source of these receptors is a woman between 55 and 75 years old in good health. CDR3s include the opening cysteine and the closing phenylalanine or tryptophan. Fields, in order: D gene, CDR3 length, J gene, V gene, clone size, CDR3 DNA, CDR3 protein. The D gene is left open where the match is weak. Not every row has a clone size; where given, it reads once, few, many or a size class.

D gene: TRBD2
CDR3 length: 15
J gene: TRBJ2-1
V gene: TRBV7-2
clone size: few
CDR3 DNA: TGTGCCAGCAGCTACTCCGGGCCTAGCGGCGATGAGCAGTTCTTC
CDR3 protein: CASSYSGPSGDEQFF

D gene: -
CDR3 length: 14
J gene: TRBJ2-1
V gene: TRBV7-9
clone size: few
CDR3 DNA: TGTGCCAGCATCCTAACTGGGAATTACAATGAGCAGTTCTTC
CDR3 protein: CASILTGNYNEQFF

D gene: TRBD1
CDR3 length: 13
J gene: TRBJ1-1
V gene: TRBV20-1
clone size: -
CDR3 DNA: TGCAGTGCTAGATCCTCAGGGGGAACTGAAGCTTTCTTT
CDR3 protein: CSARSSGGTEAFF

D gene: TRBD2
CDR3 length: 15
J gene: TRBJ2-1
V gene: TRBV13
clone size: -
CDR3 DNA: TGTGCCAGCCTCGGAAGCGGGAGTCCCTACAATGAGCAGTTCTTC
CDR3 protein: CASLGSGSPYNEQFF

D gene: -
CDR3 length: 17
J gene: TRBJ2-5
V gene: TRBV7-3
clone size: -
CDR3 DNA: TGTGCCAGCAGCTTAGTCCCCGTCCCTGGACAGTTAGAGACCCAGTACTTC
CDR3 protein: CASSLVPVPGQLETQYF

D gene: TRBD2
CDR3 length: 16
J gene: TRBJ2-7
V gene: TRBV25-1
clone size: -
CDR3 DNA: TGTGCCAGCAGCACATGGACTAGCGGGAACTCCTACGAGCAGTACTTC
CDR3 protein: CASSTWTSGNSYEQYF

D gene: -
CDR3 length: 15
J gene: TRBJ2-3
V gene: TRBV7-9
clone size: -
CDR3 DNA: TGTGCCAGCAGCTCGTCCCAGGGACGAGGAGAGACGCAGTATTTT
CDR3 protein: CASSSSQGRGETQYF

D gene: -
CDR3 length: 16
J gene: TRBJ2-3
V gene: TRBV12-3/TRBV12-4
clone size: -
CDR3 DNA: TGTGCCAGCAGTTTAGCAGGTTCGAGGGGCACAGATACGCAGTATTTT
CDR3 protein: CASSLAGSRGTDTQYF

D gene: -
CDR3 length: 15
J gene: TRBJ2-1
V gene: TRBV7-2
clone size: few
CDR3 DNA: TGTGCCAGCAGCTTAGGGGGCGTCGGTGGCTATGAGCAGTTCTTC
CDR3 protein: CASSLGGVGGYEQFF

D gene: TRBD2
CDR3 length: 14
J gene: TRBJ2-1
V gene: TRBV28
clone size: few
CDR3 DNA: TGTGCCAGTAAGGGACTAGCGGGAGGTTTTGAGCAGTTCTTC
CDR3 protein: CASKGLAGGFEQFF

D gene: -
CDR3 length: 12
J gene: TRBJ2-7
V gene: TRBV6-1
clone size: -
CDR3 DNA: TGTGCCACAAGCAGGGTCTTGAACGAGCAGTACTTC
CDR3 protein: CATSRVLNEQYF

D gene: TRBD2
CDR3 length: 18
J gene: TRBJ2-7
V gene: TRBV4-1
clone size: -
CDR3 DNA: TGCGCCAGCAGCCCTCTTTGGACTAGCGGAACGACCTACAATGAGCAGTACTTC
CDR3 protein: CASSPLWTSGTTYNEQYF